Listed here are 23 T cell receptor beta chains from one sample, sequenced in a study of blood T cell repertoires in COVID-19. The method was immunoSEQ multiplex PCR; TCRdb's version includes in-frame clones alone and lacks a portion of them. The sample has 130,000 or so clones, roughly 82% seen once. Material for sequencing was peripheral blood. The source is a human donor in a cohort sampled during active COVID-19.

The gene calls are TRBV19 and TRBJ1-2, with D uncertain. Germline values: CDR1 LNHDA, CDR2 SQIVND (reference sequence). Trimming pared 2 bases from V and 6 bases from J, leaving 10 bases between. The CDR3 has 13 amino acids. CDR3: CASSIRQVDGYTF. The CDR3 DNA is TGTGCCAGTAGTATACGCCAGGTCGATGGCTACACCTTC.

Only a few counts were recorded for this clone. The chain joins TRBV19 to TRBJ1-2; D remains unclear. Trimming stripped 5 bases from V and 1 base from J, with 8 bases between. Germline CDR1 is LNHDA and CDR2 is SQIVND (reference sequence). The CDR3 length is 13 residues. CDR3 in DNA: TGTGCCAGTAGTGGCCTAGATAACTATGGCTACACCTTC. Translation gives CASSGLDNYGYTF.

CDR3 residues: CASSANRGERDYGYTF. CDR3 bases: TGTGCCAGCAGTGCGAACAGGGGGGAACGAGACTATGGCTACACCTTC. V and J are TRBV2 and TRBJ1-2, with 8 bases identical to TRBD1. This CDR3 has 16 residues. V shed 4 bases and J 3 bases; nucleotides not matched to a gene: 10. Per germline, CDR1 SNHLY and CDR2 FYNNEI. Full variable domain (outside the CDR3, taken from reference TRBV2 and TRBJ1-2): EPEVTQTPSHQVTQMGQEVILRCVPISNHLYFYWYRQILGQKVEFLVSFYNNEISEKSEIFDDQFSVERPDGSNFTLKIRSTKLEDSAMYFCASSANRGERDYGYTFGSGTRLTVV.

The J gene is TRBJ2-3, the V gene TRBV2; D call uncertain. Trimming removed 5 bases from V and 2 bases from J, with 2 bases in between. The CDR3 loop spans 11 amino acids. Germline assignment: CDR1 SNHLY and CDR2 FYNNEI. CDR3 sequence: CASSLTDTQYF. Here the CDR3 DNA reads TGTGCCAGCAGTCTCACAGATACGCAGTATTTT.

The rearrangement joins TRBV5-1 to TRBJ2-3; weak D call: TRBD1 (6 bases). CDR3 length equals 16 residues. With 1 base removed from V and 2 bases from J, the gap between germline ends came to 14 bases. Germline V gene data show CDR1 as SGHRS and CDR2 as YFSETQ. Written as DNA, the CDR3 is TGCGCCAGCAGCTTGCTTAACAGGGAAAACACAGATACGCAGTATTTT. Translation: CASSLLNRENTDTQYF.

The chain couples TRBV6-5 to TRBJ2-7; the match to TRBD1 covers 9 bases. This CDR3 region has 15 residues. V lost 6 bases, J lost 0 bases, and 6 bases stayed unmatched. The V gene's germline CDR1 is MNHEY and CDR2 SVGAGI. DNA of the CDR3: TGTGCCAGCAGGACGACAGGGGGAGGCTCCTACGAGCAGTACTTC. This sequence encodes CASRTTGGGSYEQYF.

Only one count was recorded for this clone. CDR3 DNA sequence: TGCGCCAGCAGTGATGTCTCTTACAATGAGCAGTTCTTC. It specifies CASSDVSYNEQFF. V is TRBV10-2 and J is TRBJ2-1; no definite D call. The CDR3 spans 13 residues. V was trimmed by 3 bases and J by 4 bases, leaving 7 bases between them. From germline, CDR1 is WSHSY and CDR2 SAAADI.

This clone was observed once. This chain links TRBV5-6 with TRBJ1-5, with 8 nucleotides matching TRBD1. CDR3 length: 16 residues. V lost 3 bases, J lost 5 bases, and 10 bases stayed unmatched. CDR1 is SGHDT, CDR2 YYEEEE, per germline. CDR3 protein: CASSSTGQGWDQPQHF. The CDR3, as DNA: TGTGCCAGCAGCTCGACCGGACAGGGTTGGGATCAGCCCCAGCATTTT.

J is TRBJ2-7 and V is TRBV7-2; the match to TRBD2 covers 9 bases. The germline CDR1 and CDR2 sequences are SGHTA and FQGNSA. V gave up 3 bases and J gave up 6 bases; unmatched junction bases: 6. The CDR3 covers 14 residues. CDR3 residues: CASSLAGGSVEQYF. In nucleotides, the CDR3 is TGTGCCAGCAGCTTGGCGGGGGGGTCGGTCGAGCAGTACTTC.

This sequence joins TRBV5-1 and TRBJ1-4; the match to TRBD1 covers 9 bases. CDR3 length: 16 residues. The V gene's germline CDR1 is SGHRS and CDR2 YFSETQ. V lost 3 bases to trimming and J lost 4 bases; unmatched junction nucleotides: 7. DNA of the CDR3: TGCGCCAGCAGCTACGGGACAGGGAACAATAATGAAAAACTGTTTTTT. Amino acid sequence: CASSYGTGNNNEKLFF.

Here the CDR3 reads CASRSPTGESYGYTF. In DNA form, the CDR3 reads TGTGCCAGCAGGTCGCCGACAGGGGAAAGCTATGGCTACACCTTC. The genes are TRBV7-2 and TRBJ1-2, with 8 bases matching TRBD1. Germline V gives CDR1 SGHTA, CDR2 FQGNSA. V lost 6 bases, J lost 4 bases, and 10 bases stayed unmatched. The CDR3 is 15 amino acids. Supplemented by reference TRBV7-2 and TRBJ1-2, the full variable domain reads GAGVSQSPSNKVTEKGKDVELRCDPISGHTALYWYRQSLGQGLEFLIYFQGNSAPDKSGLPSDRFSAERTGGSVSTLTIQRTQQEDSAVYLCASRSPTGESYGYTFGSGTRLTVV.

This clone was seen a handful of times. The V and J genes are TRBV7-2 and TRBJ2-7; D is unresolved. The V and J ends lost 1 base and 3 bases respectively, with 7 bases between them. CDR3 length: 13 residues. Germline V gene data show CDR1 as SGHTA and CDR2 as FQGNSA. CDR3 sequence (DNA): TGTGCCAGCAGCTTAGTGTCTAACTACGAGCAGTACTTC. Its protein product is CASSLVSNYEQYF. The full variable domain, with the rest looked up from reference TRBV7-2 and TRBJ2-7, is GAGVSQSPSNKVTEKGKDVELRCDPISGHTALYWYRQSLGQGLEFLIYFQGNSAPDKSGLPSDRFSAERTGGSVSTLTIQRTQQEDSAVYLCASSLVSNYEQYFGPGTRLTVT.

The chain uses TRBV28 and TRBJ2-7; D not resolved. Trimming shortened V by 1 base and J by 1 base, and 5 bases separated the two germline ends. Germline assignment: CDR1 MDHEN and CDR2 SYDVKM. This CDR3 is 13 amino acids long. The CDR3 loop is CASSLSRSYEQYF. The CDR3 coding sequence is TGTGCCAGCAGTTTATCCAGGTCCTACGAGCAGTACTTC.

The chain couples TRBV7-9 to TRBJ1-5; the D is unclear. Germline CDR1 reads SEHNR; CDR2 reads FQNEAQ (reference sequence). V gave up 5 bases and J gave up 9 bases, with 14 bases separating them. The CDR3 length is 13 residues. The CDR3 loop is CASSEGGMRPQHF. The CDR3 DNA follows: TGTGCCAGCAGCGAAGGAGGTATGCGGCCCCAGCATTTT.

Here the CDR3 DNA reads TGCGCCAGCAGCCGGACTAGCGGGGGGCAGAACACCGGGGAGCTGTTTTTT. It codes for CASSRTSGGQNTGELFF. This chain connects TRBV5-1 to TRBJ2-2, with 14 bases lining up with TRBD2. Per the germline V gene, CDR1 is SGHRS and CDR2 is YFSETQ. The CDR3 is 17 residues long. The V segment lost 4 bases and the J segment 1 base; nucleotides outside the gene matches: 3.

The chain is built from TRBV5-1 and TRBJ2-5; TRBD2 aligns across 9 bases. The CDR3 is made up of 16 amino acids. V gave up 1 base and J gave up 2 bases; unmatched junction bases: 6. Germline assignment: CDR1 SGHRS and CDR2 YFSETQ. The CDR3 region has the DNA TGCGCCAGCAGCTTGTCGCTAGCGGGGCCTCAAGAGACCCAGTACTTC. This sequence encodes CASSLSLAGPQETQYF.

The chain recombines TRBV3-1 (or the pseudogene TRBV3-2) with TRBJ1-2, with D uncertain. The length of the CDR3 is 12 residues. In germline, CDR1 is LGHDT, CDR2 YNNKEL (reference sequence). V dropped 8 bases and J dropped 2 bases, with 9 bases sitting between them. The CDR3 here is CASRCMNYGYTF. CDR3 sequence (DNA): TGTGCCAGCCGTTGTATGAACTATGGCTACACCTTC.

This chain uses TRBV5-1 with TRBJ1-3, with D unresolved. The CDR3 runs to 13 residues. The germline gives CDR1 SGHRS, CDR2 YFSETQ. The ends were cut back, 4 bases at V and 10 bases at J, with 15 bases in the middle. CDR3 loop: CASSPDAGLTIYF. In nucleotides, the CDR3 is TGCGCCAGCAGCCCGGACGCCGGACTAACCATATATTTT.

The V gene is TRBV9, the J gene TRBJ2-3; the D gene is possibly TRBD2 (5 bases). The CDR3 spans 15 residues. V was trimmed by 4 bases and J by 1 base, leaving 13 bases between them. Germline CDR1 is SGDLS and CDR2 is YYNGEE. The CDR3 region has the DNA TGTGCCAGCAGCCCCGGGGTCCCGGGCACAGATACGCAGTATTTT. Its translation is CASSPGVPGTDTQYF.

The J gene is TRBJ2-7, the V gene TRBV23-1; D gene ambiguous. TRBV23-1 is an ORF; its function is uncertain. The length of the CDR3 is 15 residues. V dropped 2 bases and J dropped 0 bases, with 11 bases sitting between them. This CDR3 reads CASSQSQRSSYEQYF. CDR3 nucleotides: TGCGCCAGCAGTCAAAGTCAGAGGAGCTCCTACGAGCAGTACTTC.

The chain's CDR3 is CASSEAFQGNYGYTF. CDR3 in DNA: TGTGCCAGCAGTGAAGCATTCCAGGGAAACTATGGCTACACCTTC. The gene calls are TRBV6-1 and TRBJ1-2, with D tentatively TRBD1 (5 bases). This CDR3 spans 15 amino acids. V lost 0 bases to trimming and J lost 2 bases, with 10 bases between them. Per germline, CDR1 MNHNS and CDR2 SASEGT.

The CDR3 DNA reads TGTGCCATCAGCAACAGGGCAGGGAGCACAGATACGCAGTATTTT. As protein: CAISNRAGSTDTQYF. The gene calls are TRBV10-3 and TRBJ2-3, with a possible D match to TRBD1 (6 bases). Trimming shortened V by 6 bases and J by 0 bases, and 13 bases separated the two germline ends. This CDR3 is built from 15 residues. Germline V gene data show CDR1 as ENHRY and CDR2 as SYGVKD.

The chain has TRBV19 and TRBJ2-5; 11 positions match TRBD1. Germline-derived CDR1 and CDR2 are LNHDA and SQIVND (reference sequence). The CDR3 runs to 15 residues. J lost 3 bases, V lost 5 bases, and 5 bases had no gene match. The CDR3 sequence: CASSVGQGVKETQYF. As DNA, the CDR3 is TGTGCCAGTAGTGTGGGACAGGGGGTCAAAGAGACCCAGTACTTC.